This T cell receptor (beta chain) was recorded in a study of T cells in localized non-small cell lung cancer. The V end was cut by 0 bases, the J end by 3 bases, with 14 bases between. This CDR3 region has 17 residues. In germline, CDR1 is MNHGY, CDR2 SAAAGT. Here immunoSEQ multiplex PCR was the method, and the copy in TCRdb shows in-frame clones only, minus some. Of nearly 2,500 clones listed, 36% are singletons. Overall study findings and caveats: The greatest T cell clonality was found in uninvolved adjacent lung (higher than in tumor). The appearance of a median approximately 57 of the top 100 tumor clones was seen in adjacent lung.

About this clone: What it binds is not known.

The chain has TRBV6-8 and TRBJ1-4; tentative D call: TRBD1 (6 bases). The sequenced sample was lymph node tissue, obtained before any cancer treatment. This TCR derives from a male donor aged 60 or older with stage II squamous cell lung carcinoma. The CDR3 DNA is TGTGCCAGCAGTTACTCAAGGAGGGCAGGGGCTAATGAAAAACTGTTTTTT. As protein: CASSYSRRAGANEKLFF.